This TCR beta chain was retrieved from a study of blood T cells in healthy people across ages. Study observations and caveats: Estimates based on one million T cells were treated as lower bounds.

The CDR3 loop spans 14 amino acids. Trimming shortened V by 3 bases and J by 7 bases, and 18 bases separated the two germline ends. Germline V gene lookup returns CDR1 DFQATT and CDR2 SNEGSKA (reference sequence). Worth noting for this clonotype: As yet, its antigen is unknown.

Sample-barcoded 5' priming and a J-beta primer mix drove a second PCR of roughly 7 to 11 cycles. A 12-random-nucleotide template-switch adaptor tagged each cDNA molecule. In TCRdb, the 5' RACE reads were re-called with MiXCR into one record per CDR3 protein. The sample includes over a million distinct CDR3 sequences, over 35% of them seen just once. Sequenced material: blood. The receptor comes from a woman aged 55-69 years in good health. The J gene is TRBJ1-2, the V gene TRBV20-1, with no clear D. CDR3 bases: TGCAGTGCTAGGCCCGCTCATGACGGGTTTGGCTACACCTTC. Translated: CSARPAHDGFGYTF.